Detailed here is one T cell receptor beta chain. Its antigen is still unknown. These data come from a study of T cells after yellow fever vaccination. Study outcomes and limitations: It was the secondary response that reached its peak faster, day 5 versus 15, but it was weaker. In FACS-sorted repertoires, abundant clonotypes from the bulk population could appear as contaminants.

V shed 4 bases, J shed 5 bases, and the junction held 5 bases outside the gene matches. The CDR3 totals 15 residues. Germline CDR1 is KGHSH and CDR2 is LQKENI. TCRdb re-derived calls from the 5' RACE reads in MiXCR, one entry per CDR3 protein. The data hold approximately 300,000 distinct CDR3 sequences, with about 10% observed a single time. This material consisted of CD4+ T cells sorted from PBMCs, taken 45 days after the yellow fever booster vaccination. The chain carries TRBV18 and TRBJ1-6, with 7 bases fitting TRBD1. The TCR sequence derives from a man aged 18 to 35 who received the YFV17D yellow fever vaccine. CDR3: CASSQQGLNNSPLHF. In DNA, the CDR3 is TGTGCCAGCTCACAACAGGGGCTAAATAATTCACCCCTCCACTTT.